These 15 T cell receptor beta chains were sequenced from one sample in a study of glioma-infiltrating T cells. Amplification of TCR alpha and beta CDR3 regions from RNA used iRepertoire nested multiplex PCR. MiXCR, applied by TCRdb to the multiplex PCR reads, yields one record per CDR3 protein. The table lists about 110,000 distinct CDR3 sequences, around 25% of them singletons, with roughly a third in the top ten. Sequenced sample: glioma tissue, nonneoplastic brain tissue, or PBMCs (not recorded which). The receptors come from a human donor with low-grade glioma or glioblastoma, undergoing nonglioma brain surgery, or in good health (not recorded which).

This clonotype was detected ten times or more. The V and J genes are TRBV6-2 or TRBV6-3 and TRBJ2-5, with TRBD1 matching 7 bases. Losses at the gene ends were 5 bases for V and 2 bases for J; bases not matched to a gene: 2. CDR3 length equals 13 residues. CDR1 and CDR2 from the germline V gene are MNHEY and SVGEGT. The CDR3 DNA follows: TGTGCCAGCAGTCGGGGACAGCAAGAGACCCAGTACTTC. Its translation is CASSRGQQETQYF.

This chain uses TRBV5-1 with TRBJ1-3, with D possibly being TRBD1 (5 bases). V was clipped by 0 bases and J by 4 bases, with 14 bases between them. The germline V gene encodes CDR1 SGHRS and CDR2 YFSETQ. This CDR3 has 16 residues. The CDR3 here is CASSLAGQGRGNTIYF. The DNA of the CDR3 is TGCGCCAGCAGCTTGGCTGGGCAGGGAAGAGGAAACACCATATATTTT.

This clonotype was detected ten times or more. CDR3 nucleotides: TGCAGCGTTGAGCCGGACACAGGTTATGGCTACACCTTC. It encodes CSVEPDTGYGYTF. The J gene is TRBJ1-2, the V gene TRBV29-1; perhaps TRBD1 as D (5 bases). The V and J ends lost 3 bases and 5 bases respectively, with 13 bases between them. CDR1 and CDR2 (germline): SQVTM, ANQGSEA. The CDR3 has 13 residues.

Points on this clonotype: This clone may be a read error of a much larger clone one base away. This chain uses TRBV19 with TRBJ2-7, with TRBD2 matching over 9 bases. The CDR3 has 15 residues. Germline lookup yields CDR1 LNHDA and CDR2 SQIVND (reference sequence). Unmatched junction bases numbered 5, after V lost 3 bases and J lost 2 bases. DNA of the CDR3: TGTGCCAGTAGTATGGTGACTAGCGGACCCTACGAGCAGTACTTC. It yields the protein CASSMVTSGPYEQYF.

V and J are TRBV6-6 and TRBJ2-1; a weak D match, TRBD1 (7 bases). Trimming shortened V by 5 bases and J by 3 bases, and 17 bases separated the two germline ends. Germline CDR1 is MNHNY and CDR2 is SVGAGI (reference sequence). The CDR3 totals 16 residues. The DNA of the CDR3 is TGTGCCAGCAGTGACCGGGCAGGGGGGTTCTACAATGAGCAGTTCTTC. Translating it yields CASSDRAGGFYNEQFF.

Comments on this clonotype: The conserved final phenylalanine or tryptophan is absent from the CDR3, which likely points to a read error. The chain uses TRBV28 and TRBJ2-1; tentatively, D is TRBD1 (5 bases). The germline V gene has CDR1 MDHEN and CDR2 SYDVKM. The length of the CDR3 is 14 residues. V gave up 8 bases and J gave up 10 bases, with 21 bases separating them. As DNA, the CDR3 is TGTGCCAGCTGCAGCAGGGTTCATTTGTACGAGCAGTTCTTA. Its protein product is CASCSRVHLYEQFL.

This clonotype was recorded many times. V and J are TRBV6-2 or TRBV6-3 and TRBJ1-3, with 7 bases that match TRBD1. The CDR3 is made up of 15 amino acids. From germline, CDR1 is MNHEY and CDR2 SVGEGT. V lost 4 bases and J lost 4; bases outside the gene matches: 7. Here the CDR3 DNA reads TGTGCCAGCAGTTCATCCGGGACAGACGGAAACACCATATATTTT. It yields the protein CASSSSGTDGNTIYF.

This clonotype came up many times. V usage is TRBV28 and J usage is TRBJ2-2, with 12 bases identical to TRBD2. This CDR3 region has 21 residues. The germline V gene encodes CDR1 MDHEN and CDR2 SYDVKM. V shed 7 bases, J shed 2 bases, and the junction held 20 bases outside the gene matches. The CDR3 DNA is TGTGCCAGCAACACCAACACAGTCCTAGGACTAGCGGGAAGTAACACCGGGGAGCTGTTTTTT. It codes for CASNTNTVLGLAGSNTGELFF.

This clonotype was found a few times. The J gene is TRBJ1-6, the V gene TRBV12-3 or TRBV12-4, with D hard to call. The germline V and J ends were trimmed by 6 bases and 0 bases, with 12 bases remaining between them. The CDR3 totals 16 residues. The CDR3 reads CASRAGGSSYNSPLHF. The CDR3, as DNA: TGTGCCAGCAGGGCGGGTGGGAGCTCCTATAATTCACCCCTCCACTTT.

This clonotype was counted at least ten times. The V and J genes are TRBV18 and TRBJ1-1, with D unclear. The CDR3 contains 13 residues. Trimming shortened V by 3 bases and J by 4 bases, and 9 bases separated the two germline ends. The germline V gene encodes CDR1 KGHSH and CDR2 LQKENI. The CDR3 DNA reads as TGTGCCAGCTCACCCGCGGGGAGCACTGAAGCTTTCTTT. Its translation: CASSPAGSTEAFF.

This clonotype occurred many times. The V gene is TRBV2, the J gene TRBJ1-5; D unclear. The germline V gene encodes CDR1 SNHLY and CDR2 FYNNEI. This CDR3 has 13 amino acids. The V gene lost 2 bases and the J gene lost 7 bases, with 9 bases spanning the gap. CDR3 amino acids: CASSEYLGQPQHF. CDR3 coding DNA: TGTGCCAGCAGTGAATACCTCGGCCAGCCCCAGCATTTT.

This clonotype came up many times. This chain uses TRBV12-3 or TRBV12-4 with TRBJ1-5; D is undetermined. CDR3 length: 14 amino acids. V was cut by 1 base and J by 3 bases, with 7 bases left in between. The DNA of the CDR3 is TGTGCCAGCAGTTTAGACGGTAACAATCAGCCCCAGCATTTT. Encoded protein: CASSLDGNNQPQHF.

This clonotype was counted between two and nine times. The chain has TRBV9 and TRBJ2-3; no definite D call. Trimming took off 6 bases at V and 4 bases at J, with 15 bases between the two ends. The CDR3 runs 14 residues. CDR1 is SGDLS, CDR2 YYNGEE, per germline. In nucleotides, the CDR3 is TGTGCCAGCATGGATCTGGGTTTCCCAGATACGCAGTATTTT. Residues: CASMDLGFPDTQYF.

This clonotype was detected ten times or more. The chain is built from TRBV18 and TRBJ1-5; 8 bases fit TRBD1. The germline V gene encodes CDR1 KGHSH and CDR2 LQKENI. J gave up 5 bases and V 3 bases, and 0 bases lay outside the gene matches. The CDR3 extends over 13 amino acids. The CDR3 loop is CASSPDRDQPQHF. Written as DNA, the CDR3 is TGTGCCAGCTCACCGGACAGGGATCAGCCCCAGCATTTT. Drawing the rest from reference TRBV18 and TRBJ1-5, the complete variable domain is NAGVMQNPRHLVRRRGQEARLRCSPMKGHSHVYWYRQLPEEGLKFMVYLQKENIIDESGMPKERFSAEFPKEGPSILRIQQVVRGDSAAYFCASSPDRDQPQHFGDGTRLSIL.

This clonotype was recorded at least ten times. The chain joins TRBV12-5 to TRBJ1-4; maybe TRBD1 (6 bases). Trimming cost V 4 bases and J 8 bases, with 14 bases left between them. CDR3 size: 14 residues. Germline V gene lookup returns CDR1 LGHNT and CDR2 FRNRAP. The CDR3 region is CASGSDRLGEKLFF. CDR3 nucleotides: TGTGCTAGTGGTTCTGACAGGCTCGGCGAAAAACTGTTTTTT. The entire variable domain, with the rest obtained from reference TRBV12-5 and TRBJ1-4, is as follows: DARVTQTPRHKVTEMGQEVTMRCQPILGHNTVFWYRQTMMQGLELLAYFRNRAPLDDSGMPKDRFSAEMPDATLATLKIQPSEPRDSAVYFCASGSDRLGEKLFFGSGTQLSVL.